What follows are 15 T cell receptor beta chains derived from one specimen sequenced in a study of blood T cell repertoires in COVID-19. TCRdb keeps only in-frame clones here, not all; method: immunoSEQ multiplex PCR. This sample carries around 290,000 clones, around 87% of them seen once, and the ten largest clones take about 8%. Sequencing was carried out using peripheral blood. The receptor source for this set is a woman aged 45-59 years who had recovered from COVID-19.

The chain employs TRBV11-3 and TRBJ2-1; D is undetermined. The CDR3 contains 14 residues. Germline V CDR1 and CDR2: SGHNT, YENEEA. V lost 4 bases and J lost 0, with 7 bases in between. The CDR3 region has the DNA TGTGCCAGCAGCTCAAGTAGCTCCTACAATGAGCAGTTCTTC. Protein sequence: CASSSSSSYNEQFF.

V is TRBV12-3 or TRBV12-4 and J is TRBJ1-5; the match to TRBD1 covers 8 bases. CDR3 length: 11 amino acids. The junction had 7 bases not matched to a gene; V was cut back by 5 bases and J by 16 bases. The CDR3: CASSTTGVKHF. The CDR3 DNA sequence: TGTGCCAGCAGTACGACAGGGGTAAAACATTTT.

This clone was counted only a few times. The chain links TRBV9 to TRBJ1-5; perhaps TRBD1 as D (5 bases). V dropped 4 bases and J dropped 1 base, with 9 bases sitting between them. The CDR3 is 14 residues long. Germline-derived CDR1 and CDR2 are SGDLS and YYNGEE. The CDR3 spells CASSFYRSNQPQHF. The CDR3, as DNA: TGTGCCAGCAGCTTCTACAGGAGCAATCAGCCCCAGCATTTT.

This rearrangement joins TRBV28 to TRBJ1-1, with 7 bases lining up with TRBD1. V trimming: 2 bases; J trimming: 5 bases; junction bases outside the gene matches: 5. Germline CDR1 and CDR2: MDHEN and SYDVKM. The CDR3 covers 14 residues. CDR3: CASSLGQGQTEAFF. CDR3 DNA: TGTGCCAGCAGTTTAGGGCAGGGACAGACTGAAGCTTTCTTT.

The sample holds a few counts of this clone. The rearrangement joins TRBV19 to TRBJ1-1; D remains ambiguous. Trimming removed 7 bases from V and 0 bases from J, with 9 bases in between. Germline lookup yields CDR1 LNHDA and CDR2 SQIVND (reference sequence). This CDR3 has 13 amino acids. The CDR3 sequence: CASINSLNTEAFF. For the CDR3, the DNA is TGTGCCAGTATAAACAGCTTGAACACTGAAGCTTTCTTT.

The chain carries TRBV5-1 and TRBJ1-6; D is undetermined. Deletions cut 7 bases from V and 3 bases from J, with 11 bases between. This CDR3 is built from 14 residues. Germline V gives CDR1 SGHRS, CDR2 YFSETQ. CDR3 protein: CASAGGVYNSPLHF. For the CDR3, the DNA is TGCGCCAGCGCGGGTGGGGTCTATAATTCACCCCTCCACTTT.

The chain employs TRBV4-1 and TRBJ2-2; D possibly corresponds to TRBD2 (6 bases). The CDR3 is 17 amino acids. Germline assignment: CDR1 MGHRA and CDR2 YSYEKL. V was shortened by 1 base and J by 0 bases, with 12 bases between the two germline ends. CDR3 protein: CASSQGQGGTNTGELFF. CDR3 in DNA: TGCGCCAGCAGCCAAGGCCAGGGCGGGACGAACACCGGGGAGCTGTTTTTT.

The V and J genes are TRBV11-2 and TRBJ2-5; 9 bases line up with TRBD1. V was clipped by 5 bases and J by 2 bases; unmatched bases: 12. The germline CDR1 and CDR2 sequences are SGHAT and FQNNGV. The CDR3 totals 17 residues. The CDR3, as DNA: TGTGCCAGCAGCCAGGGGCACAGGGGGCCAGGACAAGAGACCCAGTACTTC. Residues: CASSQGHRGPGQETQYF.

This chain links TRBV30 with TRBJ2-2; 12 bases map to TRBD2. The V and J ends lost 1 base and 0 bases, in that order; junction bases with no gene match: 6. CDR1 is GTSNPN and CDR2 is SVGIG in the germline V gene (reference sequence). The CDR3 extends over 18 amino acids. In DNA, the CDR3 is TGTGCCTGGAGTGGACGAACTAGCGGGAGGACGAACACCGGGGAGCTGTTTTTT. Translation gives CAWSGRTSGRTNTGELFF.

V is TRBV6-5 and J is TRBJ1-4; D ambiguous. Trimming took 7 bases from V and 6 from J, leaving 15 bases between them. This CDR3 spans 14 amino acids. Germline values: CDR1 MNHEY, CDR2 SVGAGI. The CDR3 DNA sequence: TGTGCCAGCATCATGGCCAGCGATTATGAAAAACTGTTTTTT. Its translation: CASIMASDYEKLFF.

This clone has more than one count but fewer than ten. The chain couples TRBV19 to TRBJ2-7; 10 bases map to TRBD1. Germline assignment: CDR1 LNHDA and CDR2 SQIVND (reference sequence). The CDR3 consists of 14 residues. J gave up 6 bases and V 4 bases, and 6 bases lay outside the gene matches. CDR3 DNA: TGTGCCAGTAGTACCTCGGGACAGGGGACCGAGCAGTACTTC. It translates to CASSTSGQGTEQYF.

The CDR3 reads CASSLLPGQGISEQYF. In nucleotides, the CDR3 is TGTGCCAGCAGTTTGCTACCGGGACAGGGGATCAGCGAGCAGTACTTC. The V gene is TRBV28, the J gene TRBJ2-7; the match to TRBD1 covers 10 bases. CDR3 size: 16 residues. In germline, CDR1 is MDHEN, CDR2 SYDVKM. The V segment lost 3 bases and the J segment 6 bases; nucleotides outside the gene matches: 11.

This clone appeared a single time. The J gene is TRBJ2-1, the V gene TRBV11-2; 11 nucleotides match TRBD2. This CDR3 spans 17 amino acids. V was pared by 4 bases and J by 1 base, with 6 bases of the junction left unmatched. CDR1 SGHAT and CDR2 FQNNGV come from the germline V gene. DNA for the CDR3: TGTGCCAGCAGCTCGGGACTAGCGGCTAGGTCCTACAATGAGCAGTTCTTC. Amino acids: CASSSGLAARSYNEQFF.

The genes are TRBV28 and TRBJ1-2, with a possible D match to TRBD1 (6 bases). The CDR3 is 13 amino acids. Germline-derived CDR1 and CDR2 are MDHEN and SYDVKM. V lost 7 bases, J lost 8 bases, and 17 bases lay in between. CDR3 in DNA: TGTGCCAGCACCCTCCCGGGGGGCAGGGGCTACACCTTC. This translates into CASTLPGGRGYTF.

This rearrangement joins TRBV2 to TRBJ2-2; 12 bases map to TRBD1. Germline V CDR1 and CDR2: SNHLY, FYNNEI. V was clipped by 6 bases and J by 5 bases; unmatched bases: 1. This CDR3 comprises 14 residues. Here the CDR3 DNA reads TGTGCCAGCAGGGGACAGGGGGCGACCGGGGAGCTGTTTTTT. Protein: CASRGQGATGELFF.